The 3 T cell receptor beta chains reported below all come from one sample, sequenced in a study of blood T cells in healthy people across ages. Alongside a J-beta primer mix, a sample-barcoded 5' primer served in a second PCR lasting about 7 to 12 cycles. One entry per CDR3 protein, called by TCRdb with MiXCR from the 5' RACE reads. Among some 1,800,000 distinct CDR3 sequences, roughly two fifths were seen once, and the ten largest hold more than 20%. Source material: blood. These receptors all stem from a human donor in good health.

Concerning this clonotype itself: A much larger clone lies one base from this, so it may be a read error. The rearrangement joins TRBV4-2 to TRBJ2-7, with 10 nucleotides matching TRBD2. The CDR3 is 14 residues long. Germline values: CDR1 LGHNA, CDR2 YNFKEQ. Unmatched junction bases numbered 2, after V lost 4 bases and J lost 2 bases. CDR3 DNA: TGTGCCAGCAGCCGCGGGACTAGCGCCTACGAGCAGTACTTC. Protein: CASSRGTSAYEQYF.

The rearrangement links TRBV10-3 to TRBJ1-2; D might be TRBD1 (5 bases). Germline CDR1 reads ENHRY; CDR2 reads SYGVKD. This CDR3 has 15 amino acids. Trimming cost V 7 bases and J 1 base, with 16 bases left between them. CDR3 protein: CAITKETADNYGYTF. The CDR3 nucleotides are TGTGCCATCACCAAGGAGACAGCAGATAACTATGGCTACACCTTC.

As for this clonotype: The junction does not match germline at one end; this may be a read error. The CDR3 nucleotides are TGTGCCAGCAGTCTGACGATGGGGGACTATGGCTGCACCTTC. It is translated as CASSLTMGDYGCTF. This sequence joins TRBV28 and TRBJ1-2; D possibly corresponds to TRBD1 (5 bases). Germline V lookup: CDR1 MDHEN, CDR2 SYDVKM. This CDR3 comprises 14 residues.